The next 4 T cell receptor beta chains were all read from a single sample in a study of Graves' ophthalmopathy and Graves' hyperthyroidism. Amplification targeted the TCR beta CDR3 regions, with RNA transcripts as the source material. First-round RT-PCR used HTBI primers; second-round multiplex PCR followed. TCRdb used MiXCR to reprocess the multiplex PCR reads, holding one entry per CDR3 protein. The table lists approximately 700,000 distinct CDR3 sequences, roughly 41% of them singletons, with more than 2.5% in the top ten. Sequencing input: peripheral blood. The receptors originated from an adult man with Graves' ophthalmopathy.

This clonotype was seen a few times. The V and J genes are TRBV19 and TRBJ2-2; 9 bases match TRBD1. The CDR3 is made up of 16 amino acids. Germline CDR1 and CDR2: LNHDA and SQIVND (reference sequence). The J segment lost 5 bases and the V segment lost 3 bases, leaving 7 bases of the junction unmatched. The CDR3: CASSINRGLGTGELFF. CDR3 DNA sequence: TGTGCCAGTAGTATCAACAGGGGGCTTGGGACCGGGGAGCTGTTTTTT.

This clonotype came up many times. The rearrangement links TRBV6-6 to TRBJ1-5; no reliable D call. Germline V gene data show CDR1 as MNHNY and CDR2 as SVGAGI (reference sequence). Trimming left V 2 bases short and J 0 bases short, with 5 bases between. The CDR3 has 14 amino acids. This chain's CDR3 is CASSYGNSNQPQHF. In nucleotides, the CDR3 is TGTGCCAGCAGTTACGGGAATAGCAATCAGCCCCAGCATTTT.

This sequence joins TRBV27 and TRBJ1-1; D is perhaps TRBD1 (5 bases). Germline values: CDR1 MNHEY, CDR2 SMNVEV (reference sequence). V lost 5 bases to trimming and J lost 0 bases, with 10 bases between them. There are 14 residues in the CDR3. The CDR3 is CASSRLGLNTEAFF. The CDR3 DNA reads TGTGCCAGCAGTCGGCTGGGGCTGAACACTGAAGCTTTCTTT.

There are many counts of this clonotype. The rearrangement joins TRBV6-5 to TRBJ2-5; 8 bases match TRBD2. This CDR3 is 13 amino acids long. The V and J ends lost 6 bases and 2 bases, in that order; junction bases with no gene match: 2. From germline, CDR1 is MNHEY and CDR2 SVGAGI. In nucleotides, the CDR3 is TGTGCCAGCAGGGCGGGGGGTCAAGAGACCCAGTACTTC. It translates to CASRAGGQETQYF.